These 5 T cell receptor beta chains share one sample of origin, sequenced in a study of monozygotic twins with inflammatory bowel disease. TCRdb reanalyzed the 5' RACE reads, giving one entry per CDR3 protein sequence and no DNA. This repertoire includes under 350,000 distinct CDR3 sequences. Material for sequencing was blood. These receptors all come from a human donor with ulcerative colitis or Crohn's disease, or a healthy co-twin of an affected twin (not recorded which).

V is TRBV5-1 and J is TRBJ2-1; TCRdb's D gene call, TRBD2, goes unchecked for lack of DNA. The CDR3 is 15 residues long. Germline lookup yields CDR1 SGHRS and CDR2 YFSETQ. CDR3 amino acids: CASSLVAGGPSEQFF.

This CDR3 reads CASRRTAQPQHF. The rearrangement joins TRBV28 to TRBJ1-5; TCRdb calls TRBD1, which cannot be checked without DNA. This CDR3 comprises 12 residues. Looked up from germline, CDR1 is MDHEN and CDR2 is SYDVKM.

The chain is built from TRBV20-1 and TRBJ1-5; TCRdb selects TRBD1, and the lack of DNA leaves this call unchecked. There are 17 residues in the CDR3. Germline V gene data show CDR1 as DFQATT and CDR2 as SNEGSKA (reference sequence). This CDR3 reads CSARDRIRTGFNQPQHF.

The chain couples TRBV24-1 to TRBJ2-1; the TCRdb call, TRBD2, lacks DNA for checking. The CDR3 spans 16 residues. From germline, CDR1 is KGHDR and CDR2 SFDVKD. This chain's CDR3 is CATSDSGTTTYNEQFF.

This sequence joins TRBV3-1 and TRBJ2-5. Germline loops: CDR1 LGHDT, CDR2 YNNKEL (reference sequence). This CDR3 region has 18 residues. The CDR3 reads CASSQETVARPYQETQYF.